One sample yielded the 19 T cell receptor beta chains listed below, sequenced in a study of CD8 T cells in ankylosing spondylitis (dated by TCRdb to 2016 to 2017). The library relied on 5' RACE. Instrument on record: Illumina HiSeq 2500. TCRdb reprocessing: public reads trimmed at Q25 with fastp, clones called with MiXCR, in-frame beta chains kept. A single entry per CDR3 protein holds the most common genes and DNA from its merged rows. The sample includes 200,000 or so distinct CDR3 sequences, with 10% to 15% observed a single time. 11% of the sample is taken by the ten largest. The sequenced sample was blood, either unsorted or a sorted T cell fraction (not recorded which). The origin of the receptors is a female donor with ankylosing spondylitis or in good health (not recorded which).

This clonotype was found many times. The gene calls are TRBV11-2 and TRBJ2-3, with 13 bases matching TRBD2. This CDR3 region has 17 residues. V shed 6 bases, J shed 1 base, and the junction held 7 bases outside the gene matches. Germline loops: CDR1 SGHAT, CDR2 FQNNGV. CDR3 residues: CASRGGLAGTRTDTQYF. In DNA, the CDR3 is TGTGCCAGCAGAGGGGGACTAGCGGGAACCCGCACAGATACGCAGTATTTT.

There are many counts of this clonotype. In DNA, the CDR3 is TGTGCCACCAGTGATTTGAAGGGGGGCGGCTATGGCTACACCTTC. Translated, it gives CATSDLKGGGYGYTF. The chain joins TRBV24-1 to TRBJ1-2, with D possibly TRBD1 on 6 matching bases. The CDR3 runs to 15 residues. Per germline, CDR1 KGHDR and CDR2 SFDVKD. The V and J ends lost 0 bases and 4 bases respectively, with 11 bases between them.

The rearrangement joins TRBV3-1 to TRBJ2-7, with D possibly matching TRBD1 (5 bases). V lost 4 bases and J 6 bases, leaving 10 bases between the germline ends. CDR1 is LGHDT, CDR2 YNNKEL, per germline (reference sequence). This CDR3 is 12 amino acids long. The CDR3 loop is CASSLREPEQYF. The CDR3 DNA reads as TGTGCCAGCAGCCTCAGGGAACCCGAGCAGTACTTC.

This clonotype was detected ten times or more. The rearrangement uses TRBV29-1 and TRBJ2-2; D might be TRBD2 (6 bases). CDR1 and CDR2 (germline): SQVTM, ANQGSEA. The CDR3 consists of 13 residues. V was cut by 6 bases and J by 2 bases, with 10 bases left in between. CDR3 nucleotide sequence: TGCAGCGTCGGGACTCCCAACACCGGGGAGCTGTTTTTT. Its translation: CSVGTPNTGELFF.

In its sample, this clonotype was seen many times. J is TRBJ2-2 and V is TRBV11-3; D not certain. Germline lookup yields CDR1 SGHNT and CDR2 YENEEA. The CDR3 totals 14 residues. The V and J ends lost 3 bases and 1 base respectively, with 6 bases between them. CDR3 residues: CASSFDLNTGELFF. CDR3 sequence (DNA): TGTGCCAGCAGCTTTGACTTGAACACCGGGGAGCTGTTTTTT.

As for this clonotype: A much larger clone lies one base from this, so it may be a read error. This chain connects TRBV20-1 to TRBJ2-2; TRBD1 or TRBD2 may be the D gene (5 bases each). CDR3 size: 14 residues. Germline V lookup: CDR1 DFQATT, CDR2 SNEGSKA (reference sequence). V lost 5 bases and J lost 0, with 10 bases in between. CDR3 amino acids: CSAAWGTNTGELFF. The CDR3 nucleotides are TGCAGTGCTGCCTGGGGGACGAACACCGGGGAGCTGTTTTTT.

This clonotype was counted at least ten times. The genes are TRBV5-6 and TRBJ2-2, with TRBD1 identical over 7 bases. CDR1 is SGHDT and CDR2 is YYEEEE in the germline V gene. The trim removed 4 bases at V and 6 bases at J, leaving 9 bases unmatched. The CDR3 is 15 amino acids. The CDR3 loop reads CASSVGQVGPGELFF. In DNA, the CDR3 is TGTGCCAGCAGCGTAGGACAGGTCGGGCCCGGGGAGCTGTTTTTT.

This clonotype came up many times. The chain combines TRBV12-3 or TRBV12-4 with TRBJ1-1; no firm D call. V was shortened by 8 bases and J by 1 base, with 2 bases between the two germline ends. This CDR3 spans 10 amino acids. The CDR3 protein is CASANTEAFF. CDR3 DNA sequence: TGTGCCAGCGCGAACACTGAAGCTTTCTTT.

This clonotype has at least ten counts. The genes are TRBV2 and TRBJ2-7; D not certain. Trimming took 6 bases from V and 1 from J, leaving 7 bases between them. This CDR3 region has 12 residues. Germline V gene sequence: CDR1 SNHLY, CDR2 FYNNEI. CDR3 amino acids: CASRLQSYEQYF. For the CDR3, the DNA is TGTGCCAGCAGACTGCAATCCTACGAGCAGTACTTC.

The chain has TRBV20-1 and TRBJ2-7, with D perhaps TRBD1 (5 bases). This CDR3 contains 11 residues. V shed 5 bases and J shed 4 bases, with 9 bases lying between them. Germline V gene data show CDR1 as DFQATT and CDR2 as SNEGSKA (reference sequence). CDR3 region: CSALTGYEQYF. CDR3 DNA: TGCAGTGCTCTTACAGGATACGAGCAGTACTTC.

This clonotype was seen many times. This rearrangement joins TRBV2 to TRBJ2-1, with 15 bases lining up with TRBD2. Germline V CDR1 and CDR2: SNHLY, FYNNEI. The CDR3 has 19 amino acids. V was pared by 2 bases and J by 1 base, with 6 bases of the junction left unmatched. Here the CDR3 reads CASSELGLAGGSSYNEQFF. CDR3 nucleotides: TGTGCCAGCAGTGAATTGGGACTAGCGGGAGGATCATCCTACAATGAGCAGTTCTTC.

The V call is TRBV20-1, the J call TRBJ2-1, with D hard to call. Germline CDR1 DFQATT, CDR2 SNEGSKA (reference sequence). V was trimmed by 5 bases and J by 0 bases, leaving 11 bases between them. There are 14 residues in the CDR3. CDR3 sequence: CSAGVWDSYNEQFF. The CDR3 bases are TGCAGTGCTGGCGTTTGGGACTCCTACAATGAGCAGTTCTTC.

V usage is TRBV7-3 and J usage is TRBJ2-1, with D hard to call. From germline, CDR1 is SGHTA and CDR2 FQGTGA. The CDR3 consists of 15 residues. The germline V and J ends were trimmed by 2 bases and 2 bases, with 10 bases remaining between them. CDR3 bases: TGTGCCAGCAGCTTATCCCCTAATCCCTACAATGAGCAGTTCTTC. Translating it yields CASSLSPNPYNEQFF.

The sample holds many counts of this clonotype. The chain has TRBV30 and TRBJ1-4, with D possibly TRBD1 on 5 matching bases. The V end lost 2 bases, the J end lost 8 bases, and 18 bases lay between the germline ends. The CDR3 contains 15 residues. The germline V gene encodes CDR1 GTSNPN and CDR2 SVGIG (reference sequence). The CDR3 DNA is TGTGCCTGGAGTCCCGGGAGCTTACCAGGGGAAAAACTGTTTTTT. Translated, it gives CAWSPGSLPGEKLFF.

This chain links TRBV20-1 with TRBJ2-3; TRBD2 aligns across 8 bases. The CDR3 spans 18 residues. Germline V gene data show CDR1 as DFQATT and CDR2 as SNEGSKA (reference sequence). J was trimmed by 6 bases and V by 0 bases; bases with no gene match: 17. This CDR3 is CSARDPLLKPGLEDTQYF. For the CDR3, the DNA is TGCAGTGCTAGAGATCCCCTACTCAAACCGGGACTAGAGGATACGCAGTATTTT.

This clonotype was seen many times. The chain joins TRBV7-2 to TRBJ1-4; TRBD1 matches at 11 bases. V was pared by 3 bases and J by 6 bases, with 0 bases of the junction left unmatched. CDR3 length: 14 residues. Germline CDR1 and CDR2: SGHTA and FQGNSA. The CDR3 region is CASSLGQGDEKLFF. CDR3 nucleotides: TGTGCCAGCAGCTTGGGACAGGGGGATGAAAAACTGTTTTTT.

This clonotype was detected only a few times. The chain uses TRBV11-2 and TRBJ2-5, with D unresolved. Trimming stripped 7 bases from V and 1 base from J, with 16 bases between. The CDR3 is 15 residues long. The germline V gene encodes CDR1 SGHAT and CDR2 FQNNGV. DNA of the CDR3: TGTGCCAGCACCACTGAGCGAGGAAGCCAAGAGACCCAGTACTTC. It encodes CASTTERGSQETQYF.

This clonotype was recorded many times. J is TRBJ2-5 and V is TRBV7-6; 9 nucleotides agree with TRBD2. The germline V gene has CDR1 SGHVS and CDR2 FNYEAQ. V lost 1 base and J lost 2; bases outside the gene matches: 5. The CDR3 has 16 amino acids. The CDR3 sequence is CASSLEPTSGQETQYF. CDR3 in DNA: TGTGCCAGCAGCTTAGAACCGACTAGCGGACAAGAGACCCAGTACTTC. The complete variable domain, with remaining parts taken from reference TRBV7-6 and TRBJ2-5, reads GAGVSQSPRYKVTKRGQDVALRCDPISGHVSLYWYRQALGQGPEFLTYFNYEAQQDKSGLPNDRFSAERPEGSISTLTIQRTEQRDSAMYRCASSLEPTSGQETQYFGPGTRLLVL.

This clonotype came up many times. The genes are TRBV3-1 and TRBJ1-5; unclear D gene. Trimming shortened V by 5 bases and J by 2 bases, and 10 bases separated the two germline ends. The V gene's germline CDR1 is LGHDT and CDR2 YNNKEL (reference sequence). The CDR3 contains 14 residues. The DNA of the CDR3 is TGTGCCAGCAGCGGTGGACGGGGCAATCAGCCCCAGCATTTT. This sequence encodes CASSGGRGNQPQHF.